The TCR beta chain under discussion was sequenced for a study of CD8 T cells in Susac syndrome. This clonotype was recorded a few times. An input of roughly 0.5 to 1 ug of RNA was subjected to reverse transcription using random hexamers. Amplification of TCR beta CDR3 used immunoSEQ multiplex PCR across 54 Vbeta and 13 Jbeta. Each CDR3 protein gets one entry after TCRdb re-called the immunoSEQ multiplex PCR reads with MiXCR. The sample records a few hundred thousand distinct CDR3 sequences, about 90% being singletons. TCR beta was sequenced from blood CD8+ and CD4+ T cells. This sequence was found in a human donor with multiple sclerosis. Sample: CD8+ T cells from PBMCs.

The CDR3 nucleotides read TGTGCCAGCAGTTTAGAGGTGGGACAGGCAAATTCACCCCTCCACTTT. Protein: CASSLEVGQANSPLHF. V is TRBV12-3 or TRBV12-4 and J is TRBJ1-6; 8 nucleotides line up with TRBD1. The CDR3 runs to 16 residues. The V segment lost 1 base and the J segment 7 bases; nucleotides outside the gene matches: 6.